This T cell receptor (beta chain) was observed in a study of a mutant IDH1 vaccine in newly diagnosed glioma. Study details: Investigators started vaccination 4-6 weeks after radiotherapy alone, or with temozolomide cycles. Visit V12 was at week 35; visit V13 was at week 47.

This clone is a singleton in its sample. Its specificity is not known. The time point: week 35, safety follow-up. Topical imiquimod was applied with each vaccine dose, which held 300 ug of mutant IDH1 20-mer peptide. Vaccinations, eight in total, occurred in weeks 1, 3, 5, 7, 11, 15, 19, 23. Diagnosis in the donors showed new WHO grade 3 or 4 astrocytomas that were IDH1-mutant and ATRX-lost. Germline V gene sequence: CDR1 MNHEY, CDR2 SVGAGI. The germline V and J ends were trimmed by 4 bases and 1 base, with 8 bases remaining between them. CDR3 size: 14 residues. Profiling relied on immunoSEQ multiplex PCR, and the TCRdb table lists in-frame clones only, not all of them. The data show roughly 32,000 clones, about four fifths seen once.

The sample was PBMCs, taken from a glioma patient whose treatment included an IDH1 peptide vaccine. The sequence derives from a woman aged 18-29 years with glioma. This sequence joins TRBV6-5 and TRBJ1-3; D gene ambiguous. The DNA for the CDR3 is TGTGCCAGCAGTTCCGCTAAGTCTGGAAACACCATATATTTT. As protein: CASSSAKSGNTIYF.